This T cell receptor beta chain was identified during a study of blood T cells in healthy people across ages. Germline V lookup: CDR1 SGHTA, CDR2 FQGNSA. Trimming cost V 1 base and J 7 bases, with 8 bases left between them. This CDR3 has 13 residues. For the second PCR, which ran for 7 to 11 cycles, a sample-barcoded 5' primer and a J-beta primer mix were used. Each cDNA molecule, via a template-switch adaptor with 12 random nucleotides, was tagged. TCRdb called the 5' RACE reads again in MiXCR, with one record for every CDR3 protein. The sample contains 580,000 or so distinct CDR3 sequences, roughly 43% of which appear only once. Every donor provided around 9.3 milliliters of peripheral blood. In each sample, at least 6.5 million PBMCs were isolated. Concerning this clonotype itself: Its antigen is as yet unknown.

Study-wide results and caveats: Long-lived donors carried more naive CD4+ cells and greater diversity than aged donors.

What was sequenced was blood. The chain employs TRBV7-2 and TRBJ2-1, with D hard to call. The sequence was collected from a man aged 80 or over in good health. CDR3 amino acids: CASSLGSRNEQFF. CDR3 nucleotides: TGTGCCAGCAGCTTAGGGTCGCGGAATGAGCAGTTCTTC.